The 3 T cell receptor beta chains below all came from one sample that was sequenced in a study of molecular identifiers for immune sequencing clone quantification. TCRdb called the PCR reads again in MiXCR, with one record for every CDR3 protein. The top ten hold about 0.8% of the sample, which has approximately 630,000 distinct CDR3 sequences, less than 30% seen once. Sequenced input: naive CD8+ T cells from blood, with Jurkat cell RNA spiked in. Stated subset: FACS-sorted CD8+CD4-CCR7+CD45RA+ naive T cells. The receptors stem from a human donor in good health. Some libraries in this study had Jurkat cell RNA spiked in.

This clonotype was observed once. A much larger clone is a single base away; this may be a read error. This chain uses TRBV15 with TRBJ1-5, with D maybe TRBD1 (5 bases). The CDR3 has 14 amino acids. The germline V gene has CDR1 LNHNV and CDR2 YYDKDF (reference sequence). The CDR3 sequence: CATSRARGNPPQHF. Written as DNA, the CDR3 is TGTGCCACCAGCAGAGCCCGGGGCAATCCGCCCCAGCATTTT.

In its sample, this clonotype was seen a few times. The V call is TRBV13, the J call TRBJ2-7, with TRBD2 matching 8 bases. V lost 4 bases, J lost 3 bases, and 11 bases stayed unmatched. The CDR3 runs to 16 residues. The germline V gene encodes CDR1 PRHDT and CDR2 FYEKMQ (reference sequence). The CDR3 sequence: CASSWERGRNHYEQYF. CDR3 nucleotides: TGTGCCAGCAGCTGGGAGCGCGGGAGGAACCACTACGAGCAGTACTTC.

This clonotype was detected many times. This chain uses TRBV12-3 or TRBV12-4 with TRBJ2-2, with 7 bases matching TRBD1. J was trimmed by 5 bases and V by 1 base; bases with no gene match: 4. CDR3 size: 15 residues. The CDR3 loop is CASSLEGARTGELFF. The CDR3 nucleotides are TGTGCCAGCAGTTTAGAGGGGGCGAGGACCGGGGAGCTGTTTTTT.